This TCR beta chain was captured in a study of Graves' ophthalmopathy and Graves' hyperthyroidism. Note on this clonotype: The antigen is undetermined.

Trimming left V 5 bases short and J 1 base short, with 11 bases between. Germline CDR1 reads SQVTM; CDR2 reads ANQGSEA. The CDR3 has 13 amino acids. The study amplified TCR beta CDR3 regions using RNA transcripts. Second-round multiplex PCR followed a first-round RT-PCR using HTBI primers. TCRdb analysed the multiplex PCR reads with MiXCR anew, one entry per CDR3 protein. This table has over a million distinct CDR3 sequences, 36% appearing once. The study's findings and limits: For separating ophthalmopathy from stable hyperthyroidism, a 13-signature model gave less than 90% sensitivity and approximately 80% specificity. Blood also harbored most expanded thyroid clonotypes above 0.001 frequency.

The chain has TRBV29-1 and TRBJ2-5; D unclear. The specimen was peripheral blood or thyroid tissue (not recorded which). This TCR derives from an adult man with Graves' hyperthyroidism. The CDR3 coding sequence is TGCAGCGTTACCTCTGGACCCCAAGAGACCCAGTACTTC. Its translation: CSVTSGPQETQYF.